Below, 2 T cell receptor beta chains from the same sample are listed, as sequenced in a study of tumor-infiltrating lymphocytes in primary liver carcinoma. A constant-region primer primed TCR beta cDNA synthesis from 450 to 550 ng of total RNA. Three nested multiplex PCR rounds, a slightly modified ARM-PCR, produced the libraries for TCR beta. In the first two PCR rounds, TRBV1-TRBV30 forward primers were paired with a C-beta reverse primer, and each round lasted roughly 9 cycles. Each CDR3 protein is one row after TCRdb ran MiXCR on the multiplex PCR reads. This table holds about 330,000 distinct CDR3 sequences, around 60% found once. RNA was extracted from whole blood without cell sorting, alongside germline DNA. Specimen: peripheral blood. The receptors here all came from a man aged 35 to 55 with primary liver carcinoma and hepatitis B virus infection.

About this clonotype: This may arise from a read error, as a much more abundant clone is one base away. V gene TRBV5-3 combines with J gene TRBJ2-1; D uncertain. TRBV5-3 counts as an open reading frame of uncertain function. This CDR3 region has 12 residues. CDR3 nucleotide sequence: TGTGCCACAAGCTCCCTATCGGAAGAGCAGTTCTTC. Encoded protein: CATSSLSEEQFF.

The table lists this clonotype with many counts. The chain is built from TRBV12-3 or TRBV12-4 and TRBJ1-5; TRBD1 matches at 7 bases. The CDR3 runs 15 residues. V lost 1 base, J lost 2 bases, and 2 bases stayed unmatched. The CDR3 DNA reads as TGTGCCAGCAGTTTAGGGGACAGTGGCAATCAGCCCCAGCATTTT. This codes for CASSLGDSGNQPQHF.